A single sample gave rise to the 26 T cell receptor beta chains below, sequenced in a study of blood T cell repertoires in COVID-19 (dated by TCRdb to 2019 to 2021). The library was produced with the immunoSEQ multiplex PCR assay. TCRdb stores this immuneACCESS table with in-frame sequences only. Part of the clones is absent; in the studies checked, under half of the shortfall reflects unresolved V genes, and no reason is known for the rest. Recorded for this sample are 250,000 to 350,000 clones; roughly 90% of them occurred a single time. The leading ten clones occupy around 8.9% of the sample. Sequenced: PBMCs or T cells enriched from blood (not recorded which). These receptors originate from a woman in her late teens or twenties who had recovered from COVID-19.

The J gene is TRBJ2-5, the V gene TRBV6-1; 7 bases align to TRBD2. With V trimmed by 3 bases and J by 3 bases, 4 bases remained unmatched. CDR1 is MNHNS, CDR2 SASEGT, per germline. The CDR3 sequence is 14 residues long. The CDR3 sequence is CASSDVGGEETQYF. DNA for the CDR3: TGTGCCAGCAGTGACGTGGGGGGGGAAGAGACCCAGTACTTC.

V usage is TRBV6-2 or TRBV6-3 and J usage is TRBJ2-7; 7 bases fit TRBD1. This CDR3 region has 13 residues. Germline V lookup: CDR1 MNHEY, CDR2 SVGEGT. Unmatched junction bases numbered 1, after V lost 0 bases and J lost 5 bases. In DNA, the CDR3 is TGTGCCAGCAGTTACTCGAGGGGGCACGAGCAGTACTTC. It encodes CASSYSRGHEQYF.

The rearrangement joins TRBV21-1 to TRBJ1-1. TRBV21-1 is an annotated pseudogene. The CDR3 sequence is 14 residues long. The CDR3: CASSAKTLNTEAFF. For the CDR3, the DNA is TGTGCCAGCAGCGCAAAAACTTTGAACACTGAAGCTTTCTTT.

The rearrangement uses TRBV4-3 and TRBJ1-1; 7 bases are shared with TRBD1. Germline CDR1 LGHNA, CDR2 YSLEER. The CDR3 loop spans 16 amino acids. Trimming at V came to 0 bases and at J to 5 bases, leaving 9 bases not matched to a gene. Here the CDR3 reads CASSQDGDSRGTEAFF. The CDR3 DNA reads TGCGCCAGCAGCCAAGATGGGGATAGCAGGGGGACTGAAGCTTTCTTT.

This chain links TRBV6-2 or TRBV6-3 with TRBJ1-5, with TRBD1 matching 7 bases. Losses at the gene ends were 1 base for V and 0 bases for J; bases not matched to a gene: 3. The CDR3 contains 16 residues. In germline, CDR1 is MNHEY, CDR2 SVGEGT. In nucleotides, the CDR3 is TGTGCCAGCAGTTACTGGACAGGCCTTAGCAATCAGCCCCAGCATTTT. Translated, it gives CASSYWTGLSNQPQHF.

This chain connects TRBV7-9 to TRBJ2-3, with 8 bases identical to TRBD2. Trimming cost V 5 bases and J 5 bases; bases outside gene matches: 12. Per germline, CDR1 SEHNR and CDR2 FQNEAQ (reference sequence). CDR3 length equals 16 residues. The CDR3 sequence is CASSATGGIRRDTQYF. In DNA, the CDR3 is TGTGCCAGCAGCGCCACGGGGGGGATCCGAAGAGATACGCAGTATTTT.

V gene TRBV5-1 combines with J gene TRBJ2-7; the D gene is possibly TRBD1 (6 bases). The CDR3 has 17 residues. V shed 3 bases and J shed 0 bases, with 19 bases lying between them. Germline V gene sequence: CDR1 SGHRS, CDR2 YFSETQ. CDR3 coding DNA: TGCGCCAGCAGCTGGGGGATCGGACAGCGAAGCTCCTACGAGCAGTACTTC. The encoded protein is CASSWGIGQRSSYEQYF.

The V call is TRBV6-5, the J call TRBJ1-1, with D possibly being TRBD1 (5 bases). The CDR3 loop spans 14 amino acids. Trimming removed 6 bases from V and 4 bases from J, with 15 bases in between. Per germline, CDR1 MNHEY and CDR2 SVGAGI. CDR3: CASRRGLWGTEAFF. DNA for the CDR3: TGTGCCAGCAGGAGGGGACTGTGGGGCACTGAAGCTTTCTTT.

The chain has TRBV30 and TRBJ1-1; the D is unclear. Germline CDR1 is GTSNPN and CDR2 is SVGIG (reference sequence). The CDR3 is made up of 13 amino acids. The V end was cut by 1 base, the J end by 1 base, with 7 bases between. CDR3 sequence reads: CAWSDRANTEAFF. The CDR3 coding sequence is TGTGCCTGGAGTGACAGAGCGAACACTGAAGCTTTCTTT.

The chain recombines TRBV18 with TRBJ2-1; 13 bases align to TRBD2. Germline trimming cut 3 bases from V and 9 bases from J; bases unmatched to any gene: 11. The germline CDR1 and CDR2 sequences are KGHSH and LQKENI. CDR3 length: 17 residues. CDR3 sequence (DNA): TGTGCCAGCTCACCCTCACTAGCGGGGGGGCAGTCTCTTGAGCAGTTCTTC. This translates into CASSPSLAGGQSLEQFF. Drawing the rest from reference TRBV18 and TRBJ2-1, the complete variable domain is NAGVMQNPRHLVRRRGQEARLRCSPMKGHSHVYWYRQLPEEGLKFMVYLQKENIIDESGMPKERFSAEFPKEGPSILRIQQVVRGDSAAYFCASSPSLAGGQSLEQFFGPGTRLTVL.

This clone came up once. DNA for the CDR3: TGTGCCAGCCAACCGCAGGACACTGAAGCTTTCTTT. Translation gives CASQPQDTEAFF. The chain links TRBV28 to TRBJ1-1; D not resolved. The V gene's germline CDR1 is MDHEN and CDR2 SYDVKM. The length of the CDR3 is 12 residues. V dropped 8 bases and J dropped 3 bases, with 10 bases sitting between them.

The rearrangement uses TRBV12-3 or TRBV12-4 and TRBJ1-5, with 7 nucleotides matching TRBD1. This CDR3 comprises 13 residues. The junction had 6 bases not matched to a gene; V was cut back by 6 bases and J by 7 bases. CDR3 nucleotides: TGTGCCAGCAGGTCGACAGGGTACCAGCCCCAGCATTTT. Protein sequence: CASRSTGYQPQHF.

V gene TRBV5-1 combines with J gene TRBJ1-6; TRBD1 matches at 9 bases. Germline V gene data show CDR1 as SGHRS and CDR2 as YFSETQ. Unmatched junction bases numbered 6, after V lost 5 bases and J lost 6 bases. The CDR3 length is 15 residues. CDR3 sequence: CASSNPGQGNSPLHF. CDR3 nucleotide sequence: TGCGCCAGCAGTAATCCGGGACAGGGTAATTCACCCCTCCACTTT.

The rearrangement joins TRBV2 to TRBJ1-6; D gene unclear. Deletions cut 8 bases from V and 13 bases from J, with 9 bases between. This CDR3 is built from 10 residues. Germline V gene data show CDR1 as SNHLY and CDR2 as FYNNEI. CDR3 bases: TGTGCCAGCGGCCTTCTTCCCCTCCACTTT. Amino acid sequence: CASGLLPLHF.

This sequence joins TRBV7-8 and TRBJ1-2, with D maybe TRBD1 (5 bases). Looked up from germline, CDR1 is SGHVS and CDR2 is FQNEAQ. The V gene lost 5 bases and the J gene lost 5 bases, with 24 bases spanning the gap. The CDR3 contains 17 residues. Written as DNA, the CDR3 is TGTGCCAGCAGCCCCCCTCCCGTGCAGGGATTATGGTATGGCTACACCTTC. Its translation is CASSPPPVQGLWYGYTF. The full variable domain, with the rest looked up from reference TRBV7-8 and TRBJ1-2, is GAGVSQSPRYKVAKRGQDVALRCDPISGHVSLFWYQQALGQGPEFLTYFQNEAQLDKSGLPSDRFFAERPEGSVSTLKIQRTQQEDSAVYLCASSPPPVQGLWYGYTFGSGTRLTVV.

This chain connects TRBV9 to TRBJ2-5; the D is unclear. Trimming removed 4 bases at V and 1 base at J, with 14 bases between. The CDR3 totals 15 residues. Germline loops: CDR1 SGDLS, CDR2 YYNGEE. The CDR3, as DNA: TGTGCCAGCAGCACACAAACCGGGTCCCAAGAGACCCAGTACTTC. It yields the protein CASSTQTGSQETQYF.

V is TRBV4-1 and J is TRBJ2-7, with a tentative D call TRBD1 (5 bases). This CDR3 has 13 amino acids. Deletions cut 4 bases from V and 2 bases from J, with 9 bases between. Germline values: CDR1 MGHRA, CDR2 YSYEKL. The CDR3 nucleotides are TGCGCCAGCAGCCCCGGACATACCTACGAGCAGTACTTC. Translating gives CASSPGHTYEQYF.

The gene calls are TRBV29-1 and TRBJ1-1; D is unresolved. The CDR3 extends over 12 amino acids. Per germline, CDR1 SQVTM and CDR2 ANQGSEA. The CDR3: CSACDGEREAFF. Here the CDR3 DNA reads TGCAGTGCCTGTGACGGGGAACGGGAAGCTTTCTTT.

The rearrangement uses TRBV28 and TRBJ1-2, with 9 positions matching TRBD1. This CDR3 spans 17 amino acids. With V trimmed by 5 bases and J by 3 bases, 13 bases remained unmatched. Germline CDR1 MDHEN, CDR2 SYDVKM. The CDR3 sequence: CASSLNLGTGPYYGYTF. The CDR3, as DNA: TGTGCCAGCAGTCTAAATCTCGGGACAGGGCCATACTATGGCTACACCTTC.

The chain joins TRBV3-1 (or the pseudogene TRBV3-2) to TRBJ2-7; 9 bases are a match to TRBD2. This CDR3 comprises 17 residues. Unmatched junction bases numbered 7, after V lost 1 base and J lost 0 bases. Looked up from germline, CDR1 is LGHDT and CDR2 is YNNKEL (reference sequence). In DNA, the CDR3 is TGTGCCAGCAGCCAAGGCGGTAGCGGGGGCCTCTCCTACGAGCAGTACTTC. Amino acid sequence: CASSQGGSGGLSYEQYF.

The chain links TRBV5-1 to TRBJ2-2; 7 bases fit TRBD1. CDR1 and CDR2 from the germline V gene are SGHRS and YFSETQ. V was pared by 1 base and J by 6 bases, with 9 bases of the junction left unmatched. CDR3 length equals 16 residues. DNA for the CDR3: TGCGCCAGCAGCTTGAAGGACAGGTCCATGGCCGGGGAGCTGTTTTTT. This encodes CASSLKDRSMAGELFF.

This clone was seen just once. The rearrangement uses TRBV9 and TRBJ2-1; the match to TRBD2 covers 8 bases. This CDR3 contains 17 residues. Losses at the gene ends were 0 bases for V and 5 bases for J; bases not matched to a gene: 10. Germline-derived CDR1 and CDR2 are SGDLS and YYNGEE. The CDR3 sequence: CASSVGAGGRENNEQFF. In DNA, the CDR3 is TGTGCCAGCAGCGTAGGGGCGGGAGGAAGGGAGAACAATGAGCAGTTCTTC.

The J gene is TRBJ1-2, the V gene TRBV28, with unresolved D. With 8 bases removed from V and 3 bases from J, the gap between germline ends came to 13 bases. The CDR3 has 13 residues. CDR1 and CDR2 (germline): MDHEN, SYDVKM. CDR3 sequence (DNA): TGTGCCAGCTTTGGGAGTGTGGACTATGGCTACACCTTC. Residues: CASFGSVDYGYTF.

V gene TRBV7-2 combines with J gene TRBJ2-7; TRBD1 matches 7 bases. The CDR3 loop spans 13 amino acids. V shed 5 bases, J shed 3 bases, and the junction held 4 bases outside the gene matches. Germline CDR1 reads SGHTA; CDR2 reads FQGNSA. The CDR3: CASSNNRGYEQYF. The CDR3 DNA follows: TGTGCCAGCAGCAATAACAGGGGCTACGAGCAGTACTTC.

This chain connects TRBV19 to TRBJ2-3, with 8 nucleotides matching TRBD2. V trimming: 4 bases; J trimming: 2 bases; junction bases outside the gene matches: 11. Germline CDR1 and CDR2: LNHDA and SQIVND (reference sequence). This CDR3 spans 17 amino acids. CDR3 bases: TGTGCCAGTAGTACAAAAAAAGCGGGGGCAATCACAGATACGCAGTATTTT. It specifies CASSTKKAGAITDTQYF.

The CDR3 nucleotides read TGTGCCTGGAGTAGACTAGCCCAAGAGACCCAGTACTTC. Its translation is CAWSRLAQETQYF. This sequence joins TRBV30 and TRBJ2-5, with 7 bases that match TRBD2. CDR1 is GTSNPN and CDR2 is SVGIG in the germline V gene (reference sequence). CDR3 length: 13 residues. V dropped 2 bases and J dropped 1; count of bases not matched to a gene: 1.